The T cell receptor (beta chain) described here comes from a study of identical twins. General observations from the study: Diverse VJ usage suggested most zero-insertion clonotypes were not invariant T cells.

TCRdb reprocessed the 5' RACE reads with MiXCR, giving one entry per CDR3 protein. The sample includes fewer than 250,000 distinct CDR3 sequences, roughly 7% seen only once; the top ten take 3.5% to 4%. CDR1 is SGHRS and CDR2 is YFSETQ in the germline V gene. The CDR3 has 13 amino acids. The V end lost 6 bases, the J end lost 8 bases, and 17 bases lay between the germline ends. This clonotype was recorded many times. Its specificity is not known. These data also formed part of another study, on yellow fever vaccine responses in identical twins.

This clonotype originated in a woman aged 18 to 35 in good health. The chain has TRBV5-1 and TRBJ1-2; maybe TRBD1 (5 bases). The sample was memory (CD45RO+) T cells sorted from blood. The CDR3 is CASTRGAAIGYTF. The CDR3 coding sequence is TGCGCCAGCACTCGAGGGGCGGCTATCGGCTACACCTTC.